This entry features one TCR beta chain sequence. The antigen remains undetermined. This CDR3 is built from 15 residues. CDR1 is MGHRA and CDR2 is YSYEKL in the germline V gene. V lost 2 bases, J lost 4 bases, and 4 bases stayed unmatched. The data stem from a study of cytomegalovirus exposure and HLA in healthy donors. Study findings and constraints: Later work showed greater clonal expansion in HLA-associated TCR beta chains than in equally common others. Most TCR sequences showed up rarely, but some public TCRs showed up in many donors. A few chains tied to CMV proved CMV antigen-specific in vitro.

The PCR used 60 Vbeta and 13 Jbeta primers. TCRdb's copy holds only in-frame clones and misses some; the assay was immunoSEQ multiplex PCR. This table has some 140,000 clones, roughly 78% appearing once. The specimen sequenced was PBMCs. The V call is TRBV4-1, the J call TRBJ2-5, with TRBD2 matching 10 bases. This sequence was found in a man aged 35 to 55 in good health and CMV-seropositive. The CDR3 sequence is CASSQKAGGRETQYF. Written as DNA, the CDR3 is TGCGCCAGCAGCCAAAAAGCGGGAGGGCGAGAGACCCAGTACTTC.